A single sample is the source of the 22 T cell receptor beta chains below, sequenced in a study of technical replicates of blood from several donors. Here immunoSEQ multiplex PCR was the method, and the copy in TCRdb shows in-frame clones only, minus some. The table includes about 16,000 clones, around nine tenths detected once. Material for sequencing was PBMCs. These receptors all stem from a human donor in good health.

The V call is TRBV18, the J call TRBJ2-7; 10 bases agree with TRBD1. CDR1 is KGHSH, CDR2 LQKENI, per germline. The CDR3 runs 15 residues. The V segment lost 5 bases and the J segment 5 bases; nucleotides outside the gene matches: 9. The CDR3, as DNA: TGTGCCAGCTCATTTACCGGGACAGGGGTCGACGAGCAGTACTTC. This translates into CASSFTGTGVDEQYF. Combining the CDR3 with reference TRBV18 and TRBJ2-7 gives the whole variable domain NAGVMQNPRHLVRRRGQEARLRCSPMKGHSHVYWYRQLPEEGLKFMVYLQKENIIDESGMPKERFSAEFPKEGPSILRIQQVVRGDSAAYFCASSFTGTGVDEQYFGPGTRLTVT.

This chain connects TRBV11-2 to TRBJ2-2; possibly TRBD2 for D (5 bases). Germline V CDR1 and CDR2: SGHAT, FQNNGV. The CDR3 extends over 14 amino acids. V lost 8 bases, J lost 0 bases, and 10 bases lay in between. The CDR3 here is CASGVAPNTGELFF. The DNA for the CDR3 is TGTGCCAGCGGGGTAGCGCCGAACACCGGGGAGCTGTTTTTT.

This chain links TRBV28 with TRBJ2-5; D unclear. The V and J ends lost 2 bases and 0 bases respectively, with 4 bases between them. The length of the CDR3 is 13 residues. Germline V CDR1 and CDR2: MDHEN, SYDVKM. The CDR3 sequence: CASSLADQETQYF. CDR3 bases: TGTGCCAGCAGTTTAGCAGACCAAGAGACCCAGTACTTC.

This chain joins TRBV10-3 and TRBJ1-1; weak D call: TRBD1 (5 bases). The V end lost 2 bases, the J end lost 5 bases, and 15 bases lay between the germline ends. CDR3 length: 15 residues. The germline CDR1 and CDR2 sequences are ENHRY and SYGVKD. This CDR3 reads CAISERDPAGTEAFF. The CDR3 DNA sequence: TGTGCCATCAGTGAGCGGGACCCCGCGGGGACTGAAGCTTTCTTT.

This clone appeared a single time. The rearrangement links TRBV7-2 to TRBJ2-1; D remains unclear. CDR1 is SGHTA and CDR2 is FQGNSA in the germline V gene. Trimming took 4 bases from V and 6 from J, leaving 13 bases between them. The CDR3 extends over 14 amino acids. CDR3 in amino acids: CASSSRTASNEQFF. CDR3 DNA: TGTGCCAGCAGCTCGAGAACAGCCAGCAATGAGCAGTTCTTC.

The gene calls are TRBV6-1 and TRBJ2-6, with no clear D. V lost 2 bases, J lost 3 bases, and 17 bases lay in between. Germline V lookup: CDR1 MNHNS, CDR2 SASEGT. The CDR3 is 18 residues long. DNA for the CDR3: TGTGCCAGCAGTGAAAGAGAGAGGAGCTCTTATGGGGCCAACGTCCTGACTTTC. This encodes CASSERERSSYGANVLTF.

The chain links TRBV28 to TRBJ1-2; 7 bases are a match to TRBD1. The germline CDR1 and CDR2 sequences are MDHEN and SYDVKM. The CDR3 is 14 amino acids. Germline trimming cut 7 bases from V and 8 bases from J; bases unmatched to any gene: 13. CDR3: CASTEGQAIQGYTF. CDR3 in DNA: TGTGCCAGCACTGAAGGACAGGCAATACAAGGCTACACCTTC.

The chain employs TRBV5-1 and TRBJ2-2; a possible D gene is TRBD1 (5 bases). The CDR3 runs 18 residues. Germline CDR1 reads SGHRS; CDR2 reads YFSETQ. V lost 3 bases, J lost 6 bases, and 24 bases lay in between. CDR3 sequence reads: CASSSLVDPGILAGELFF. Written as DNA, the CDR3 is TGCGCCAGCAGCTCGTTGGTAGACCCAGGGATATTAGCCGGGGAGCTGTTTTTT.

The V and J genes are TRBV19 and TRBJ2-2; D ambiguous. The CDR3 is 15 amino acids. Germline CDR1 reads LNHDA; CDR2 reads SQIVND (reference sequence). The V gene lost 4 bases and the J gene lost 0 bases, with 9 bases spanning the gap. CDR3 DNA: TGTGCCAGTAGTACGACTGGCACGAACACCGGGGAGCTGTTTTTT. As protein: CASSTTGTNTGELFF.

The gene calls are TRBV7-9 and TRBJ2-5, with D possibly matching TRBD1 (6 bases). The CDR3 has 16 residues. Germline CDR1 reads SEHNR; CDR2 reads FQNEAQ (reference sequence). V dropped 5 bases and J dropped 2 bases, with 18 bases sitting between them. CDR3 in amino acids: CASSRRRTESQETQYF. CDR3 nucleotides: TGTGCCAGCAGCCGAAGAAGGACAGAGTCACAAGAGACCCAGTACTTC.

This sequence joins TRBV2 and TRBJ2-2; 14 nucleotides line up with TRBD2. The CDR3 sequence is 15 residues long. The ends lost 7 bases at V and 4 bases at J; junction bases unmatched: 2. Germline-derived CDR1 and CDR2 are SNHLY and FYNNEI. In nucleotides, the CDR3 is TGTGCCAGCAACGGACTAGCGGGAGGCACCGGGGAGCTGTTTTTT. The encoded protein is CASNGLAGGTGELFF.

The genes are TRBV6-1 and TRBJ1-1, with TRBD1 identical over 9 bases. V lost 11 bases, J lost 6 bases, and 7 bases stayed unmatched. This CDR3 spans 12 amino acids. The germline CDR1 and CDR2 sequences are MNHNS and SASEGT. The chain's CDR3 is CALSRQGAEAFF. The CDR3 bases are TGTGCCCTATCACGACAGGGGGCTGAAGCTTTCTTT.

The chain carries TRBV7-9 and TRBJ1-1; 8 nucleotides line up with TRBD1. This CDR3 contains 15 residues. V lost 1 base and J lost 4; bases outside the gene matches: 5. Germline V gives CDR1 SEHNR, CDR2 FQNEAQ (reference sequence). CDR3 loop: CASSLGGRGPTEAFF. The DNA for the CDR3 is TGTGCCAGCAGCTTAGGGGGCAGGGGGCCCACTGAAGCTTTCTTT.

The genes are TRBV5-3 and TRBJ2-7; TRBD2 aligns across 7 bases. TRBV5-3 falls under the ORF class, with uncertain function. Losses at the gene ends were 0 bases for V and 3 bases for J; bases not matched to a gene: 3. The CDR3 runs to 14 residues. The DNA for the CDR3 is TGTGCCAGAAGCTTGGATCTAGCGGACTACGAGCAGTACTTC. Its translation is CARSLDLADYEQYF.

This chain joins TRBV19 and TRBJ2-1; 11 bases align to TRBD2. Trimming cost V 7 bases and J 15 bases; bases outside gene matches: 8. CDR1 is LNHDA, CDR2 SQIVND, per germline (reference sequence). The CDR3 covers 12 residues. The chain's CDR3 is CASISSGRRSFF. CDR3 coding DNA: TGTGCCAGTATTTCTAGCGGGAGGAGGTCGTTCTTC.

Here the CDR3 DNA reads TGTGCCAGCTCACCACGGTCCCGGGGTCTGAGCACAGATACGCAGTATTTT. As protein: CASSPRSRGLSTDTQYF. The rearrangement uses TRBV18 and TRBJ2-3; D is perhaps TRBD2 (5 bases). V lost 1 base and J 0 bases, leaving 14 bases between the germline ends. Germline loops: CDR1 KGHSH, CDR2 LQKENI. The length of the CDR3 is 17 residues.

This clone turned up a few times. The rearrangement uses TRBV6-5 and TRBJ2-5, with 11 bases fitting TRBD2. Germline V gives CDR1 MNHEY, CDR2 SVGAGI. CDR3 length: 16 residues. V shed 4 bases and J 1 base; nucleotides not matched to a gene: 5. The CDR3 nucleotides are TGTGCCAGCAGTTGGACCGGGACTAGCGGCCAAGAGACCCAGTACTTC. It translates to CASSWTGTSGQETQYF.

This chain connects TRBV30 to TRBJ1-3; D is unresolved. CDR1 is GTSNPN and CDR2 is SVGIG in the germline V gene (reference sequence). V was clipped by 2 bases and J by 3 bases, with 8 bases between them. The CDR3 covers 13 residues. CDR3 in amino acids: CAWSTTIGNTIYF. The CDR3, as DNA: TGTGCCTGGAGTACTACAATTGGAAACACCATATATTTT.

This sequence joins TRBV7-6 and TRBJ2-7, with D possibly matching TRBD2 (6 bases). The germline gives CDR1 SGHVS, CDR2 FNYEAQ. Between the trimmed V and J ends, which lost 1 base and 5 bases, there was a span of 18 bases. The CDR3 has 16 amino acids. The DNA of the CDR3 is TGTGCCAGCAGCTTAGGGGGAGGCACAGCTTCCAACGAGCAGTACTTC. This gives the protein CASSLGGGTASNEQYF. The full variable domain, its missing parts supplied by reference TRBV7-6 and TRBJ2-7, is GAGVSQSPRYKVTKRGQDVALRCDPISGHVSLYWYRQALGQGPEFLTYFNYEAQQDKSGLPNDRFSAERPEGSISTLTIQRTEQRDSAMYRCASSLGGGTASNEQYFGPGTRLTVT.

V gene TRBV6-1 combines with J gene TRBJ2-7; 8 nucleotides line up with TRBD2. The junction had 2 bases not matched to a gene; V was cut back by 8 bases and J by 5 bases. Germline V gene lookup returns CDR1 MNHNS and CDR2 SASEGT. The CDR3 extends over 11 amino acids. CDR3 sequence reads: CASSGRDEQYF. The DNA of the CDR3 is TGTGCCAGCTCCGGGAGGGACGAGCAGTACTTC.

The chain uses TRBV7-9 and TRBJ1-4; D is unresolved. CDR1 is SEHNR and CDR2 is FQNEAQ in the germline V gene (reference sequence). The length of the CDR3 is 16 residues. V lost 3 bases and J 0 bases, leaving 11 bases between the germline ends. DNA of the CDR3: TGTGCCAGCAGCTTTCTCCCCAGCGCAACTAATGAAAAACTGTTTTTT. Residues: CASSFLPSATNEKLFF.

The chain couples TRBV13 to TRBJ2-2; D perhaps matches TRBD2 (6 bases). The CDR3 totals 15 residues. V lost 1 base to trimming and J lost 4 bases, with 10 bases between them. Germline loops: CDR1 PRHDT, CDR2 FYEKMQ (reference sequence). DNA of the CDR3: TGTGCCAGCAGCTTAGCGGGAGCGGTCACCGGGGAGCTGTTTTTT. It encodes CASSLAGAVTGELFF.